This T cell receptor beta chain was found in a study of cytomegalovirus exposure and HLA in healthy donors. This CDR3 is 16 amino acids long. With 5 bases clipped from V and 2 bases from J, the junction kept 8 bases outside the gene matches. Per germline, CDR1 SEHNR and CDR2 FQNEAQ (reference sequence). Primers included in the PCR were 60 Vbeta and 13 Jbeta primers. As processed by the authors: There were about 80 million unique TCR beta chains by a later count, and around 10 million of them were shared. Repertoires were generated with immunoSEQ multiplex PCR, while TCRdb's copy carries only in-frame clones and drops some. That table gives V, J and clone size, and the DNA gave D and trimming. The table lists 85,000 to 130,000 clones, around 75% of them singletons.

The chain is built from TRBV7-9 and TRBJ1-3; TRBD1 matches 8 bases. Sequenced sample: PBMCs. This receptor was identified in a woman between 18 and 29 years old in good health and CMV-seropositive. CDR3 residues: CASSPPQGAAGNTIYF. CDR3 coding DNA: TGTGCCAGCAGCCCCCCTCAGGGGGCGGCTGGAAACACCATATATTTT.